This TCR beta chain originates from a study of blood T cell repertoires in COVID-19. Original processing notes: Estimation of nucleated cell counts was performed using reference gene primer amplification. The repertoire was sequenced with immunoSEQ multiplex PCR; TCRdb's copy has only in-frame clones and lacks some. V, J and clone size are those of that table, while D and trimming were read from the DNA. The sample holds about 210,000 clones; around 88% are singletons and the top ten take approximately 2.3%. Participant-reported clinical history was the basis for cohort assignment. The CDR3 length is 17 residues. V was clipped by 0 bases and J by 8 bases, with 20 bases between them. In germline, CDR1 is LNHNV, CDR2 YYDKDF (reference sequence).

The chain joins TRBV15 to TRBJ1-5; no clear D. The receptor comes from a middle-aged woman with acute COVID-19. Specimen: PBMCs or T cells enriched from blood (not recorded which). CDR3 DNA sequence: TGTGCCACCAGCAGAGATCTTTTGGACGCGGAGAGGGAGCCCCAGCATTTT. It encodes CATSRDLLDAEREPQHF. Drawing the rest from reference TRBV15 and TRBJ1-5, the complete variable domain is DAMVIQNPRYQVTQFGKPVTLSCSQTLNHNVMYWYQQKSSQAPKLLFHYYDKDFNNEADTPDNFQSRRPNTSFCFLDIRSPGLGDTAMYLCATSRDLLDAEREPQHFGDGTRLSIL.